This T cell receptor beta chain was profiled in a study of shared clonotypes between healthy human individuals. Cells designated naive CD8 were CD45RO-negative and were positively selected for CCR7, with terminally differentiated effector memory CD45RA+ cells excluded. Germline values: CDR1 MNHEY, CDR2 SMNVEV (reference sequence). V lost 6 bases, J lost 1 base, and 12 bases lay in between. The CDR3 extends over 14 amino acids. The protocol was immunoSEQ multiplex PCR, while the TCRdb copy is restricted to in-frame clones and leaves out a portion. The repertoire holds around 1.9 million clones, approximately 94% seen once, with 1.5% to 2% in the top ten.

The sequence derives from a man between 18 and 35 years old in good health. Some clones in this sample may be carry-over from other donors' samples. Sequencing was done on a sample of naive CD8+ T cells from PBMCs. This sequence joins TRBV27 and TRBJ1-1; TRBD1 is a possible D gene (5 bases). The CDR3 DNA sequence: TGTGCCAGCAGGACACGGCAGGGGAACACTGAAGCTTTCTTT. It specifies CASRTRQGNTEAFF.